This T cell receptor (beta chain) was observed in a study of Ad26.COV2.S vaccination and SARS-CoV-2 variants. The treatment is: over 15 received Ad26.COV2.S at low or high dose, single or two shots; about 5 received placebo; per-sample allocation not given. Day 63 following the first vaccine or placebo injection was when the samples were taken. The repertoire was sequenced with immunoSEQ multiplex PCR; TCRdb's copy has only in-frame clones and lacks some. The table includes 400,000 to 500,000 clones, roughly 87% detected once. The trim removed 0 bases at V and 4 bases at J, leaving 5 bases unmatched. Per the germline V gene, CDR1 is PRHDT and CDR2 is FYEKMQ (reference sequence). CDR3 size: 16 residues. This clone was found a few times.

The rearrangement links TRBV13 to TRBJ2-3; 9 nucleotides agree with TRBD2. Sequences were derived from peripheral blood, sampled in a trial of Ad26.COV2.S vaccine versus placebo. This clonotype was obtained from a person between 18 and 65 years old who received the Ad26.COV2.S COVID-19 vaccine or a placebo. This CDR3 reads CASSLGLREGPDTQYF. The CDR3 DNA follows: TGTGCCAGCAGCTTAGGACTGCGGGAGGGCCCAGATACGCAGTATTTT.